This TCR beta chain was retrieved from a study of T cell changes during pregnancy in multiple sclerosis. V was trimmed by 2 bases and J by 6 bases, leaving 15 bases between them. This CDR3 region has 14 residues. Germline V gene lookup returns CDR1 GTSNPN and CDR2 SVGIG (reference sequence). Clones were sequenced by immunoSEQ multiplex PCR, and TCRdb holds only the in-frame ones, with some missing. The table has 60,000 or so clones, about 90% seen once; the top ten hold about 2.1%. This sequence originates from a female donor in good health, enrolled as a control in a pregnancy study. V and J are TRBV30 and TRBJ2-3, with D possibly being TRBD2 (6 bases). The sample here was peripheral blood, taken in the second trimester of pregnancy. The CDR3 here is CAWSPRLGVDTQYF. In nucleotides, the CDR3 is TGTGCCTGGAGTCCCCGACTAGGGGTGGATACGCAGTATTTT.